The clone carrying this T cell receptor beta chain was seen ten or more times. Its target is unknown. J gave up 5 bases and V 6 bases, and 15 bases lay outside the gene matches. Germline CDR1 DFQATT, CDR2 SNEGSKA (reference sequence). The CDR3 is 15 residues long. This sample is part of a study of blood T cells in healthy people across ages. Together with a sample-barcoded 5' primer, a J-beta primer mix was included in a second PCR lasting roughly 6 to 12 cycles. TCRdb processed the 5' RACE reads anew with MiXCR; each CDR3 protein has one entry. The table shows approximately 600,000 distinct CDR3 sequences, with roughly 50% occurring only once. Whole-study results and caveats: The unsorted PBMCs prevented any conclusive comparison of naive versus antigen-experienced cells.

The V call is TRBV20-1, the J call TRBJ2-5, with 7 bases aligning to TRBD1. This clonotype was sampled from a man aged 60 to 75 in good health. The sequenced material came from blood. The CDR3, as DNA: TGCAGTGCCCTTCTAATGAGGGGGCGAGGGGAGACCCAGTACTTC. As protein: CSALLMRGRGETQYF.